Here is one TCR beta chain with its context. Its antigen remains undetermined. Within one base of it there is no much larger clone, and no base qualities were kept. Other DNA sequences in the same sample also yield this CDR3. From its cysteine to its phenylalanine, the CDR3 spans 15 amino acids. The only DNA kept is the CDR3, 45 bases in frame from the first base. The germline V end is reduced by 4 bases and the J end by 1 base; junction bases left unmatched: 4. Based on the germline V gene, the CDR1 and CDR2 sequences are SGDLS and YYNGEE. The donors were healthy, HIV-negative adults who had no recently reported acute infections or vaccinations. Every donor was a Caucasian adult living in Nashville, Tennessee, USA. CD4+ T cells were enriched by magnetic negative selection; naive cells were then positively selected on CD45RA, and the negative fraction formed the memory subset. After blood collection by leukapheresis, PBMCs were isolated using Ficoll-Histopaque density gradient centrifugation and then cryopreserved in the vapor phase of liquid nitrogen. Analytical flow cytometry was used to check the purity and quantity of every magnetically sorted T cell population. From each sorted fraction, genomic DNA was isolated and quantified by UV absorbance on a Nanodrop 2000c.

The data stem from a study of shared clonotypes between healthy human individuals (TCRdb year 2020). Context from the whole study: The cohort comprised two women and three men aged 18 to 49 years. For each donor, CD4 naive and CD4 memory were each given three plates, CD8 naive was given two plates, and CD8 memory was given one plate. Blood TCR repertoires of about 5 healthy adults were deeply sequenced to estimate repertoire size and the extent of clonotype sharing between individuals. Different laboratories and diverse techniques were used to prepare libraries and sequence TCR repertoires, to increase sequencing depth and limit assay-specific biases. Each donor's leukapheresis produced roughly between roughly 0.94 and 9.5 billion PBMCs. Study-wide findings and limitations: Because the study included only a small number of donors, the genetic and exposure-history diversity represented was limited. Even with the large sequencing depth, rarefaction of the sorted-subset datasets indicated that sequencing was incomplete. Sharing across a few donors was observed for around 5% of naive CD4, 3% to 3.5% of naive CD8, over 2% of memory CD4, and roughly 0.4% of memory CD8 clonotypes. Naive subsets generally had larger estimated clonotype richness than memory subsets did. Sampling was limited to blood, and TCR repertoires in tissue likely differ from TCR repertoires in blood. Higher generation probabilities were observed for clonotypes shared by all four sorted-subset donors than for non-shared clonotypes. Pairwise subsampling led to the expectation that sequencing depth would affect the degree of clonotype sharing among donors.

Using the deep immunoSEQ assay, multiplex PCR amplified TCR CDR3 regions from genomic DNA. For each cell subset, the extracted genomic DNA was distributed evenly across all wells of several immunoSEQ 96-well plates, and each plate served as one replicate. For sorted subsets, about 200 ng genomic DNA, equal to 30,000 to 35,000 T cell genomes, was loaded into each replicate PCR. The purified libraries were quantified using a Qubit 3.0 fluorometer, sized with a Bioanalyzer 2100, and then quantified again using the KAPA Library Quantification kit. Every immunoSEQ 96-well plate was sequenced on a separate single-read 150-cycle Illumina NextSeq 550 flow cell. The authors processed their data as follows. Because the immunoSEQ output included only junctional sequences and no quality scores, the filtering could not be the same as the filtering used for full-length reads. To assign V/J genes and CDR3, sequences were annotated against IMGT germline references using PyIR, a Python wrapper for IgBLAST v1.9. Reads with weak V/J assignments (E-value above 1e-6), missing CDR3, stop codons, out-of-frame junctions, or ambiguous translated residues were removed. V3J clonotypes were defined as sequences sharing the same inferred V gene, J gene, and CDR3 amino acid sequence. Percentage overlap between repertoires was calculated by dividing the number of shared unique clonotypes by the size of the smaller repertoire. Three approaches were used to assess repertoire richness: RTK rarefaction, the Chao1 estimator, and Recon v2.1 estimates of unobserved clonotypes. OLGA was used to compute generation probabilities for all TCRbeta clonotypes that the gDNA method yielded from a few donors. TCRdb carries this immuneACCESS record with in-frame sequences only. Its versions omit some clonotypes, under half of them owing to an unresolved V gene in the studies checked, with the rest unexplained. Clonal size and the V and J genes are those of that table, whereas D and trimming came from the DNA. This sample gives some 2,500,000 clones in total; less than 95% of them show up just once. Jointly, the top ten make up 0.37% of the sample.

The TCR originated in a man younger than 35 in good health. Some clones in this sample may be carry-over from other donors' samples. The chain is encoded by TRBV9 joined to TRBJ2-2; 7 bases in the junction line up with TRBD1. The sequencing sample was made of naive CD4+ T cells from PBMCs. Per the publication, the cell subset or site label means: CD45RA+ positively selected. Read as DNA, the sequence is TGTGCCAGCAGCCCTCGGACAGGGAACACCGGGGAGCTGTTTTTT. The encoded protein is CASSPRTGNTGELFF.